What follows is one T cell receptor (beta chain) and its context. The antigen it binds to is not known. No much larger clonotype is one base removed from it; base qualities were not supplied. This sample stems from a study of T cells after yellow fever vaccination (dated by TCRdb to between 2018 and 2020). At the level of the whole study: Libraries from fractions with low cell numbers were prepared with the SMART-Seq v4 Ultra Low Input RNA kit. Bulk TCR alpha and beta repertoires were sequenced longitudinally to track T-cell clones before and after primary and booster YFV17D yellow fever vaccination. Two healthy male donors, one aged 18 to 30 and one aged 30 to 40 years, made up the cohort. Blood was drawn at multiple timepoints before and after primary and secondary immunization, with bulk PBMC replicates and cell subsets isolated.

The treatment or condition label of this sample denotes: live attenuated yellow fever vaccine strain. PBMCs were isolated from peripheral blood using a standard Ficoll-Paque protocol. Dynabeads CD4 and CD8 positive selection kits were used to isolate CD4 and CD8 T-cell fractions. TriZol was used to extract RNA from bulk PBMCs, from CD4 and CD8 fractions, and from dextramer-positive and dextramer-negative fractions. TCR cDNA was synthesized by 5'RACE template switching, through which a universal primer site and unique molecular identifiers were introduced. Priming for cDNA synthesis came from both the TCR alpha and TCR beta constant segments. Library amplification used two PCR steps, and the second PCR step added sample barcodes and sequencing adapters. Sequencing of libraries was done on Illumina HiSeq 2500 (2x100 bp) or NovaSeq (2x150 bp). For the original study's pipeline: Demultiplexing of reads and collapsing into UMI consensus sequences were performed with MIGEC, and V(D)J alignment was carried out with MiXCR. Vaccine-responding clonotypes were identified with edgeR using replicate PBMC samples, with FDR below 0.01 and a log2 fold change above 5 up to day 15 being required. CD4 or CD8 identity was assigned to each bulk clonotype according to whether the clonotype was present at higher abundance in the sequenced CD4 repertoire or the sequenced CD8 repertoire. TCRdb redid the processing of the public reads, applying fastp at Q25 and MiXCR, and retained in-frame beta chains. All rows with the same CDR3 protein become a single entry with the most common DNA and genes. The authors' filters were not applied to this entry. Across this sample there are about 73,000 distinct CDR3 sequences, with roughly 7.7% seen only once. Approximately 42% of the sample is in the top ten clones.

General study outcomes and caveats: Compared with the primary T-cell response, the secondary T-cell response was faster but weaker, reaching its peak on day 5 rather than on day 15. Computational filtering was required because FACS-sorted repertoires could contain abundant contaminating clonotypes from the bulk population. Most clones expanded after primary vaccination (around 96% of CD4 and roughly 90% of CD8) were re-detected after the booster, suggesting that broad memory maintenance occurred. A small fraction of clonotypes showed up in both the CD4 and CD8 compartments, probably as a result of convergent recombination. Because the study included only a couple of donors, the extent to which the findings can be generalized is limited.

Trimming removed 1 base from V and 1 base from J, leaving 4 bases between the germline ends. Reading the germline V gene gives CDR1 SGHTA and CDR2 FQGNSA. The CDR3 sequence holds 13 residues, the cysteine and phenylalanine included. CDR3 DNA is the only sequence kept; it has 39 bases, read in frame from the first base. The material sequenced was CD8+ T cells sorted from PBMCs, taken on the day of the yellow fever booster vaccination. The sequence came from a man aged 25 to 45 who received the YFV17D yellow fever vaccine. The chain is encoded by TRBV7-2 joined to TRBJ1-1, with the D gene not confidently named. The DNA sequence is given as TGTGCCAGCAGCTTAGTGGCGAACACTGAAGCTTTCTTT. Protein translation: CASSLVANTEAFF.